This is a list of T cell receptor beta chains from one sample in a study of T-cell memory formation after mild COVID-19. Each CDR3 protein is one row after TCRdb ran MiXCR on the 5' RACE reads. The sample contains about 410,000 distinct CDR3 sequences, around 22% of which appear only once. The specimen sequenced was PBMCs or a T cell subset sorted from them (not recorded which). The receptors derive from an adult woman who had mild COVID-19 (a few samples of this study predate the infection). Cell type and time point are not known. Both conserved end residues are part of each CDR3. Fields, in order: J gene, clone size, D gene, V gene, CDR3 DNA, CDR3 protein. D genes are given only for firm matches. For some rows the clone size is stated as once, few or many, or as a class when expanded; others skip it.

>TRBJ2-1|few|-|TRBV7-9
TGTGCCAGCAGGCTCCCCGGGGAAACGGCGCAGTTCTTC
CASRLPGETAQFF
>TRBJ2-3|-|-|TRBV30
TGTGCCTGGAGTGTACTGCGGAGAGATACGCAGTATTTT
CAWSVLRRDTQYF
>TRBJ2-2|few|-|TRBV4-1
TGCGCCAGCAGCATCGGCGGGGCTCCCGGGGAGCTGTTTTTT
CASSIGGAPGELFF
>TRBJ1-5|few|TRBD1|TRBV6-6
TGTGCCAGCATTCAACAGGGGGGCAGGGCCCAGCATTTT
CASIQQGGRAQHF
>TRBJ2-3|-|-|TRBV9
TGTGCCAGCAGCGTAGCTGTTGGAGCGGATACGCAGTATTTT
CASSVAVGADTQYF
>TRBJ1-1|-|TRBD1|TRBV5-1
TGCGCCAGCAGCTTGATCAGGGGGATGAACACTGAAGCTTTCTTT
CASSLIRGMNTEAFF
>TRBJ2-5|-|TRBD2|TRBV20-1
TGCAGTACCTCTAGCGGGGTAGGGGAGACCCAGTACTTC
CSTSSGVGETQYF
>TRBJ1-2|-|-|TRBV25-1
TGTGCCAGCAGTGACCCCCAGACTAACTATGGCTACACCTTC
CASSDPQTNYGYTF
>TRBJ1-6|-|-|TRBV10-2
TGCGCCAGCAGTGCGCAACCTGCCGACTCACCCCTCCACTTT
CASSAQPADSPLHF
>TRBJ2-7|-|-|TRBV7-3
TGTGCCAGCAGCTTGGGGGGCATCGATCACGAGCAGTACTTC
CASSLGGIDHEQYF
>TRBJ2-3|few|-|TRBV4-3
TGCGCCAGCAGCCAAGATACGGGACCAACGGATACGCAGTATTTT
CASSQDTGPTDTQYF
>TRBJ2-7|many|TRBD2|TRBV12-3/TRBV12-4
TGTGCCAGCAGTTTGGGGGGGGAAGTAAAAGTGCAGTACTTC
CASSLGGEVKVQYF
>TRBJ1-6|many|TRBD1|TRBV12-3/TRBV12-4
TGTGCCAGCAGTCTGGGACAGACAAATTCACCCCTCCACTTT
CASSLGQTNSPLHF
>TRBJ1-1|-|TRBD1|TRBV30
TGTGCCTGGAGTCGAACAGGGGTTAGGTGGAACACTGAAGCTTTCTTT
CAWSRTGVRWNTEAFF
>TRBJ2-2|few|-|TRBV18
TGTGCCAGCCCCACCCTCAGGGGTAGGAACACCGGGGAGCTGTTTTTT
CASPTLRGRNTGELFF
>TRBJ2-5|-|-|TRBV12-3/TRBV12-4
TGTGCCAGCAGCAGCCGGACACCGGGGCAAGAGACCCAGTACTTC
CASSSRTPGQETQYF
>TRBJ2-2|-|TRBD2|TRBV7-9
TGTGCCAGCAGCAGCCTTTTGCTCGCGGGAGATTATATCGGGGAGCTGTTTTTT
CASSSLLLAGDYIGELFF
>TRBJ2-5|few|-|TRBV7-9
TGTGCCAGCAGTCCCGGGACTTACCAAGAGACCCAGTACTTC
CASSPGTYQETQYF
>TRBJ1-6|many|-|TRBV7-9
TGTGCCAGCAGCCCATCGCAGGGAAATTCACCCCTCCACTTT
CASSPSQGNSPLHF
>TRBJ2-1|few|TRBD2|TRBV11-3
TGTGCCAGCAGCTTAGGCCCAGCGGGAGTTCGAAATGAGCAGTTCTTC
CASSLGPAGVRNEQFF
>TRBJ2-1|few|TRBD2|TRBV2
TGTGCCAGCAGTGACGTAACTAGCGGGGGGAATGAGCAGTTCTTC
CASSDVTSGGNEQFF
>TRBJ2-3|-|TRBD2|TRBV29-1
TGCAGCGTCGCAAGCGGGGGAAGCACAGATACGCAGTATTTT
CSVASGGSTDTQYF
>TRBJ1-1|-|-|TRBV20-1
TGCAGTGCCACCTCAGGGATGAACACTGAAGCTTTCTTT
CSATSGMNTEAFF
>TRBJ2-3|-|-|TRBV24-1
TGTGCCACCAGTGATTTTGATAGGCCGGGGCACGGTACGCAGTATTTT
CATSDFDRPGHGTQYF
>TRBJ1-5|-|-|TRBV12-3/TRBV12-4
TGTGCCAGCAGTCCGAGGTCGGCGGACCACTATAGCAATCAGCCCCAGCATTTT
CASSPRSADHYSNQPQHF
>TRBJ2-5|few|TRBD2|TRBV5-1
TGCGCCAGCAGCCAAGGACTAGCGGGAGGGTACCAAGAGACCCAGTACTTC
CASSQGLAGGYQETQYF
>TRBJ2-3|-|TRBD2|TRBV9
TGTGCCAGCAGCGATAGCGGGGGTAGCACAGATACGCAGTATTTT
CASSDSGGSTDTQYF
>TRBJ2-1|-|TRBD2|TRBV7-9
TGTGCCAGCAGCTTAGAACTAGCGGGAGCATTCTACAATGAGCAGTTCTTC
CASSLELAGAFYNEQFF
>TRBJ2-1|few|TRBD1|TRBV7-9
TGTGCCAGCAGCTTTGAGGGAGAAACCGGGACAGTTAGGGCTCAATGGTTCTTC
CASSFEGETGTVRAQWFF
>TRBJ2-3|few|TRBD2|TRBV9
TGTGCCAGCAGCGCAGGGACTAGCGGGGTGATCACAGATACGCAGTATTTT
CASSAGTSGVITDTQYF
>TRBJ1-2|-|-|TRBV6-5
TGTGCCAGCAGTACCCTCTCAGGGGTCGGTAGCGACTATGGCTACACCTTC
CASSTLSGVGSDYGYTF
>TRBJ2-3|-|-|TRBV7-9
TGTGCCAGCAGCCTGGACGGGGGAGCACTCACAGATACGCAGTATTTT
CASSLDGGALTDTQYF
>TRBJ1-1|once|-|TRBV2
TGTGCCAGCAGTGAAGCGCTTCAGGGCAACACTGAAGCTTTCTTT
CASSEALQGNTEAFF
>TRBJ2-7|-|TRBD2|TRBV5-1
TGCGCCAGCAGCCCAAGCTTTAGCGGGAGAAACGAGCAGTACTTC
CASSPSFSGRNEQYF
>TRBJ2-7|few|TRBD1|TRBV24-1
TGTGCCACCGGACCTGGGACAGGGGACGAGCAGTACTTC
CATGPGTGDEQYF
>TRBJ1-2|few|-|TRBV25-1
TGTGCCAGCCTAAGGGCCGGTGTCAGGGTTGGCTACACCTTC
CASLRAGVRVGYTF
>TRBJ1-1|few|TRBD1|TRBV6-5
TGTGCCAGCAGTTATTTGGCAGGGGGGGGTCCCACTGAAGCTTTCTTT
CASSYLAGGGPTEAFF
>TRBJ2-3|-|TRBD2|TRBV5-5
TGTGCCAGCAGCTTGGAAGCGGGGAGAGGGTTGGATACGCAGTATTTT
CASSLEAGRGLDTQYF
>TRBJ2-7|-|-|TRBV6-1
TGTGCCAGTGGGACGGCAACCTACGAGCAGTACTTC
CASGTATYEQYF
>TRBJ2-7|-|-|TRBV3-1
TGTGCCAGCAGCCAGGACCCGGGTCGGGGCTGGGAGCAGTACTTC
CASSQDPGRGWEQYF
>TRBJ2-6|few|-|TRBV9
TGTGCCAGCAGCGTGGGGAGGGACAGCTCTTCTGGGGCCAACGTCCTGACTTTC
CASSVGRDSSSGANVLTF
>TRBJ2-7|-|TRBD1|TRBV24-1
TGTGCCACCAGTAACAGGGGGAAAAAAAAAGAGCAGTACTTC
CATSNRGKKKEQYF
>TRBJ2-2|-|-|TRBV7-9
TGTGCCAGCAGCCCAAGACGCCCAACCGGGACCGGGGAGCTGTTTTTT
CASSPRRPTGTGELFF
>TRBJ2-7|few|-|TRBV5-1
TGCGCCAGCAGCTGGGACATTACCTACGAGCAGTACTTC
CASSWDITYEQYF
>TRBJ1-1|once|-|TRBV7-6
TGTGCCAGCAGCGCGGGGGGAAGCACTGAAGCTTTCTTT
CASSAGGSTEAFF
>TRBJ2-5|few|-|TRBV7-6
TGTGCCAGCAGGTCAACAGGGTCTTGGGAGACCCAGTACTTC
CASRSTGSWETQYF
>TRBJ1-2|many|-|TRBV7-2
TGTGCCACCCAAGGGACTAACTATGGCTACACCTTC
CATQGTNYGYTF
>TRBJ1-3|-|-|TRBV12-3/TRBV12-4
TGTGCCATCCGAGAAGGAAACACCATATATTTT
CAIREGNTIYF
>TRBJ2-3|many|-|TRBV5-1
TGCGCCAGCAGCTTGGAGGGGGGAGCAGATACGCAGTATTTT
CASSLEGGADTQYF
>TRBJ2-7|-|TRBD1|TRBV4-1
TGCGCCAGCAGCCAAGGCGTCCCGGGACAGGGGCGGGCCGCCTACGAGCAGTACTTC
CASSQGVPGQGRAAYEQYF
>TRBJ2-3|-|TRBD2|TRBV27
TGTGCCAGCAGTCCCCCCAGTGTAGCGGGGCATACGCAGTATTTT
CASSPPSVAGHTQYF
>TRBJ1-1|-|-|TRBV29-1
TGCAGCGTTGCGGTCGGGCAGGGGTGGTTCTTT
CSVAVGQGWFF
>TRBJ2-1|-|-|TRBV6-5
TGTGCCAGCAGTTACTCCCCAGGGAAATATGTTGAGCAGTTCTTC
CASSYSPGKYVEQFF
>TRBJ2-1|few|TRBD2|TRBV7-8
TGTGCCAGCAGCCCTAGCGGGAGGGCCGGTGGAAATGAGCAGTTCTTC
CASSPSGRAGGNEQFF